The source of this TCR beta chain is a study of technical replicates of blood from a few donors. V shed 4 bases, J shed 0 bases, and the junction held 1 base outside the gene matches. The CDR3 sequence is 14 residues long. Germline CDR1 and CDR2: SGHTA and FQGNSA. Clones were sequenced by immunoSEQ multiplex PCR, and TCRdb holds only the in-frame ones, with some missing. The repertoire holds about 76,000 clones, with over 75% as singletons. The source material was T cells isolated from PBMCs. This TCR was recovered from a human donor in good health. The rearrangement links TRBV7-2 to TRBJ1-1; 8 nucleotides align to TRBD1. The DNA for the CDR3 is TGTGCCAGCAGCTGGGGACAGGTGAACACTGAAGCTTTCTTT. Amino acid sequence: CASSWGQVNTEAFF.